A selection of T cell receptor beta chains follows, all from one sample in a study of cytotoxic CD8 clonotypes in ibrutinib-treated CLL. Libraries were prepared by immunoSEQ multiplex PCR; TCRdb keeps only in-frame clonotypes and omits some of them. This sample carries 27,000 or so clones, 75% to 85% of them seen once, and the ten largest clones take about 7.8%. The source material was PBMCs, sampled after 24 months of ibrutinib treatment. The receptors here all came from a human donor with chronic lymphocytic leukemia. The CDR3 runs from the conserved cysteine through the conserved F or W. The D gene is left open where the match is weak. The size field is filled for only some rows; it gives once, few, many or a size class.

d_gene: TRBD1
j_gene: TRBJ2-4
abundance: NA
v_gene: TRBV4-1
CDR3nt: TGCGCCAGCAGCCAAGATGTGCGACAGGGGGCCAAAAACATTCAGTACTTC
CDR3aa: CASSQDVRQGAKNIQYF

d_gene: NA
j_gene: TRBJ1-1
abundance: NA
v_gene: TRBV7-8
CDR3nt: TGTGCCAGCAGCTTAAATCCGGACCTGGAGACTGAAGCTTTCTTT
CDR3aa: CASSLNPDLETEAFF

d_gene: NA
j_gene: TRBJ2-3
abundance: NA
v_gene: TRBV27
CDR3nt: TGTGCCAGCAGTTTCAATACGGGACTCCCGACAGATACGCAGTATTTT
CDR3aa: CASSFNTGLPTDTQYF

d_gene: NA
j_gene: TRBJ2-7
abundance: NA
v_gene: TRBV7-6
CDR3nt: TGTGCCAGCAGCTTAGTAGGGGCCGGCTACGAGCAGTACTTC
CDR3aa: CASSLVGAGYEQYF

d_gene: TRBD1
j_gene: TRBJ1-1
abundance: few
v_gene: TRBV7-2
CDR3nt: TGTGCCAGCAGCTTAGTAGGCAGGGGGATGACTGAAGCTTTCTTT
CDR3aa: CASSLVGRGMTEAFF

d_gene: NA
j_gene: TRBJ1-5
abundance: NA
v_gene: TRBV5-5
CDR3nt: TGTGCCAGCAGCTTGTTTGTCCAGGGTAATCAGCCCCAGCATTTT
CDR3aa: CASSLFVQGNQPQHF

d_gene: NA
j_gene: TRBJ2-1
abundance: once
v_gene: TRBV11-2
CDR3nt: TGTGCCAGCAGCTTTCTCTTGGACACTTACTCCTACAATGAGCAGTTCTTC
CDR3aa: CASSFLLDTYSYNEQFF

d_gene: NA
j_gene: TRBJ2-1
abundance: NA
v_gene: TRBV14
CDR3nt: TGTGCCAGCAGCCAAGGTGGTCCCTACAATGAGCAGTTCTTC
CDR3aa: CASSQGGPYNEQFF

d_gene: TRBD1
j_gene: TRBJ2-7
abundance: NA
v_gene: TRBV6-1
CDR3nt: TGTGCCAGCAGTGACCGGGACAGGGGGCAAGAGCAGTACTTC
CDR3aa: CASSDRDRGQEQYF

d_gene: TRBD1
j_gene: TRBJ1-5
abundance: few
v_gene: TRBV6-5
CDR3nt: TGTGCCAGCAGGCGACAGGGTCAGCCCCAGCATTTT
CDR3aa: CASRRQGQPQHF

d_gene: NA
j_gene: TRBJ2-4
abundance: NA
v_gene: TRBV30
CDR3nt: TGTGCCTGGAGTCAATTCGGTCTAGCCAAAAACATTCAGTACTTC
CDR3aa: CAWSQFGLAKNIQYF

d_gene: NA
j_gene: TRBJ1-4
abundance: NA
v_gene: TRBV18
CDR3nt: TGTGCCAGCTCACCAGGGTCAGATCGAGGCAAAAAACTGTTTTTT
CDR3aa: CASSPGSDRGKKLFF

d_gene: TRBD2
j_gene: TRBJ2-7
abundance: once
v_gene: TRBV7-2
CDR3nt: TGTGCCAGCACCCAACAAGCGGGAGACTCCTACGAGCAGTACTTC
CDR3aa: CASTQQAGDSYEQYF

d_gene: TRBD2
j_gene: TRBJ2-1
abundance: once
v_gene: TRBV28
CDR3nt: TGTGCCAGCAGTCCCCCTGGAGCGGGGGGATCGCAGTTCTTC
CDR3aa: CASSPPGAGGSQFF

d_gene: NA
j_gene: TRBJ1-2
abundance: NA
v_gene: TRBV29-1
CDR3nt: TGCAGCGTTCACAGGGATGGCTACACCTTC
CDR3aa: CSVHRDGYTF

d_gene: NA
j_gene: TRBJ2-5
abundance: NA
v_gene: TRBV7-9
CDR3nt: TGTGCCATCACACCCCAGCTCTGGGGGTCGGAGACCCAGTACTTC
CDR3aa: CAITPQLWGSETQYF

d_gene: NA
j_gene: TRBJ2-7
abundance: few
v_gene: TRBV5-6
CDR3nt: TGTGCCAGCAGCATCGCCGGGACCCCCAGCGAGCAGTACTTC
CDR3aa: CASSIAGTPSEQYF

d_gene: TRBD1
j_gene: TRBJ1-1
abundance: NA
v_gene: TRBV6-6
CDR3nt: TGTGCCAGTACTCTCGGGACAGGGGCTGAAGCTTTCTTT
CDR3aa: CASTLGTGAEAFF

d_gene: NA
j_gene: TRBJ2-7
abundance: NA
v_gene: TRBV5-4
CDR3nt: TGTGCCAGCAGCGCCTCCGTTAGTACCACCCACGAGCAGTACTTC
CDR3aa: CASSASVSTTHEQYF

d_gene: TRBD1
j_gene: TRBJ1-3
abundance: NA
v_gene: TRBV4-1
CDR3nt: TGCGCCAGCAGCCAAGATCGAAGGACAGGGATATTGGACACCATATATTTT
CDR3aa: CASSQDRRTGILDTIYF

d_gene: NA
j_gene: TRBJ1-3
abundance: NA
v_gene: TRBV14
CDR3nt: TGTGCCAGCAGCCTGGGAAGGGGTACCACCATATATTTT
CDR3aa: CASSLGRGTTIYF